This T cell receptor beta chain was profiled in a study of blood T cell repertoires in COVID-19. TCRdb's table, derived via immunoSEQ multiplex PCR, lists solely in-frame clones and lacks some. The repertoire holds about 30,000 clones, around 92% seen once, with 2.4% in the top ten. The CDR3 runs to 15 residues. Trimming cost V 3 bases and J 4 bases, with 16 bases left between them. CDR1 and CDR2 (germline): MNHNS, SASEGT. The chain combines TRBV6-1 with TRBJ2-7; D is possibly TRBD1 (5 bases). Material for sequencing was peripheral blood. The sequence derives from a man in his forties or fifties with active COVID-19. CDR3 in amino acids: CASSDLPQGGYEQYF. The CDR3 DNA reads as TGTGCCAGCAGTGATCTCCCCCAGGGTGGATACGAGCAGTACTTC.